This T cell receptor beta chain is drawn from a study of response to subunit inactivated influenza vaccine. This clonotype showed up just a few times. CDR1 is MNHEY, CDR2 SVGEGT, per germline. V lost 6 bases and J lost 6, with 12 bases in between. The CDR3 spans 12 residues. TCRdb passed the RT-PCR reads through MiXCR, listing each CDR3 protein once. This sample has roughly 570,000 distinct CDR3 sequences; approximately 15% occur once, and the top ten carry over 8.5%. Sequencing used PBMCs from blood, obtained roughly 13 days after vaccination. The receptor was derived from a man aged 50 to 59 who received an inactivated influenza vaccine. The chain couples TRBV6-2 or TRBV6-3 to TRBJ2-7; either TRBD1 or TRBD2 may supply D (5 bases each). For the CDR3, the DNA is TGTGCCAGCAGAAAGATCGGGGCCGAGCAGTACTTC. It translates to CASRKIGAEQYF.